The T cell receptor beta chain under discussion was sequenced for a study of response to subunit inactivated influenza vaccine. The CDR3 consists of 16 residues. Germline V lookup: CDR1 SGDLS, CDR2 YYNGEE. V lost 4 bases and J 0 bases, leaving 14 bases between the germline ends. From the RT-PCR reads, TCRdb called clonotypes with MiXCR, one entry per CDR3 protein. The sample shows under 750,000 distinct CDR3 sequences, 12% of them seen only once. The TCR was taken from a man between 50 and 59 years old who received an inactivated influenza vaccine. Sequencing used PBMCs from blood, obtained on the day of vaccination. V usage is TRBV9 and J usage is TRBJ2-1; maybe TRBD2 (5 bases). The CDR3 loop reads CASSPQRWSSYNEQFF. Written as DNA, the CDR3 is TGTGCCAGCAGCCCACAGCGGTGGAGCTCCTACAATGAGCAGTTCTTC.